These 20 T cell receptor beta chains were all obtained from the same sample, sequenced in a study of blood T cell repertoires in COVID-19. The protocol was immunoSEQ multiplex PCR, while the TCRdb copy is restricted to in-frame clones and leaves out a portion. This table holds fewer than 300,000 clones, 85% to 90% found once. Source material: peripheral blood. These receptors all stem from a man in his fifties with COVID-19, enrolled during active disease.

This chain uses TRBV7-9 with TRBJ2-1; 7 bases agree with TRBD2. J was trimmed by 6 bases and V by 1 base; bases with no gene match: 6. The CDR3 consists of 15 residues. Germline CDR1 and CDR2: SEHNR and FQNEAQ (reference sequence). CDR3: CASSLVSGKVNEQFF. Written as DNA, the CDR3 is TGTGCCAGCAGCTTAGTCAGCGGGAAGGTCAATGAGCAGTTCTTC.

The chain is built from TRBV18 and TRBJ2-1, with D uncertain. CDR3 size: 13 residues. Germline values: CDR1 KGHSH, CDR2 LQKENI. V was pared by 0 bases and J by 7 bases, with 7 bases between. The DNA of the CDR3 is TGTGCCAGCTCACCACCGTCCGAGAATGAGCAGTTCTTC. Translating it yields CASSPPSENEQFF.

The chain employs TRBV19 and TRBJ2-2; 11 bases align to TRBD1. This CDR3 spans 14 amino acids. Germline V gene sequence: CDR1 LNHDA, CDR2 SQIVND (reference sequence). J lost 7 bases, V lost 6 bases, and 4 bases had no gene match. The CDR3 sequence is CASSRTGGGGELFF. The CDR3 nucleotides are TGTGCCAGTAGCCGGACAGGGGGCGGCGGGGAGCTGTTTTTT.

The chain has TRBV9 and TRBJ2-1; perhaps TRBD1 as D (5 bases). From germline, CDR1 is SGDLS and CDR2 YYNGEE. V lost 0 bases to trimming and J lost 6 bases, with 10 bases between them. This CDR3 has 14 residues. CDR3 sequence: CASSVADRFNEQFF. Written as DNA, the CDR3 is TGTGCCAGCAGCGTAGCTGACAGATTCAATGAGCAGTTCTTC.

V gene TRBV5-1 combines with J gene TRBJ2-7, with a tentative D call TRBD2 (6 bases). The V gene's germline CDR1 is SGHRS and CDR2 YFSETQ. The CDR3 totals 14 residues. Trimming removed 5 bases at V and 3 bases at J, with 15 bases between. CDR3 in DNA: TGCGCCAGCAGGGAGGGACGGGGACTCTACGAGCAGTACTTC. Translating gives CASREGRGLYEQYF.

This sequence joins TRBV18 and TRBJ1-6, with D possibly matching TRBD1 (5 bases). The CDR3 loop spans 15 amino acids. Trimming stripped 3 bases from V and 5 bases from J, with 11 bases between. Germline V gives CDR1 KGHSH, CDR2 LQKENI. The CDR3 DNA reads as TGTGCCAGCTCACCCAGGACACCGGATAATTCACCCCTCCACTTT. Translating gives CASSPRTPDNSPLHF. Combining the CDR3 with reference TRBV18 and TRBJ1-6 gives the whole variable domain NAGVMQNPRHLVRRRGQEARLRCSPMKGHSHVYWYRQLPEEGLKFMVYLQKENIIDESGMPKERFSAEFPKEGPSILRIQQVVRGDSAAYFCASSPRTPDNSPLHFGNGTRLTVT.

This clone was seen repeatedly, ten times or more. V and J are TRBV6-5 and TRBJ1-3; D ambiguous. This CDR3 has 14 residues. V shed 2 bases and J shed 0 bases, with 5 bases lying between them. Germline V lookup: CDR1 MNHEY, CDR2 SVGAGI. CDR3 region: CASSYGSSGNTIYF. The DNA of the CDR3 is TGTGCCAGCAGTTACGGGAGCTCTGGAAACACCATATATTTT.

The J gene is TRBJ2-2, the V gene TRBV5-4; tentatively, D is TRBD2 (6 bases). There are 16 residues in the CDR3. Germline V CDR1 and CDR2: SGHNT, YYREEE (reference sequence). V lost 4 bases to trimming and J lost 4 bases, with 17 bases between them. The CDR3 loop is CASSRRDFWTTGELFF. Written as DNA, the CDR3 is TGTGCCAGCAGCCGCCGGGACTTTTGGACCACCGGGGAGCTGTTTTTT.

The chain employs TRBV6-2 or TRBV6-3 and TRBJ1-1, with unresolved D. The germline V gene encodes CDR1 MNHEY and CDR2 SVGEGT. The V gene lost 5 bases and the J gene lost 4 bases, with 11 bases spanning the gap. This CDR3 contains 13 residues. The CDR3 sequence is CASSPPKFTEAFF. CDR3 nucleotide sequence: TGTGCCAGCAGTCCCCCTAAATTCACTGAAGCTTTCTTT.

The J gene is TRBJ1-1, the V gene TRBV6-1, with TRBD1 as a possible D gene (5 bases). The V end lost 2 bases, the J end lost 11 bases, and 15 bases lay between the germline ends. Germline values: CDR1 MNHNS, CDR2 SASEGT. This CDR3 comprises 13 residues. CDR3 residues: CASSEISGGEAFF. In nucleotides, the CDR3 is TGTGCCAGCAGTGAAATATCGGGGGGTGAGGCTTTCTTT.

The V call is TRBV9, the J call TRBJ2-7, with D tentatively TRBD1 (7 bases). CDR1 is SGDLS, CDR2 YYNGEE, per germline. This CDR3 spans 17 amino acids. The V end was cut by 0 bases, the J end by 2 bases, with 18 bases between. DNA for the CDR3: TGTGCCAGCAGCGTAGAGGCAGGGGGGTACACTACCTACGAGCAGTACTTC. The encoded protein is CASSVEAGGYTTYEQYF.

This chain links TRBV19 with TRBJ2-7; no definite D call. V was trimmed by 5 bases and J by 3 bases, leaving 11 bases between them. There are 13 residues in the CDR3. Germline V lookup: CDR1 LNHDA, CDR2 SQIVND (reference sequence). The CDR3 loop reads CASSGPGFYEQYF. The CDR3 DNA reads TGTGCCAGTAGTGGGCCAGGTTTCTACGAGCAGTACTTC.

This chain connects TRBV11-1 to TRBJ2-7; 10 nucleotides line up with TRBD1. Losses at the gene ends were 5 bases for V and 0 bases for J; bases not matched to a gene: 1. The CDR3 loop spans 14 amino acids. The germline gives CDR1 SGHAT, CDR2 FQDESV (reference sequence). Here the CDR3 reads CASSRTGGSYEQYF. In DNA form, the CDR3 reads TGTGCCAGCAGCCGGACAGGGGGCTCCTACGAGCAGTACTTC.

This clone is a singleton in its sample. The chain joins TRBV5-6 to TRBJ1-5, with 7 bases aligning to TRBD1. V dropped 4 bases and J dropped 3; count of bases not matched to a gene: 4. This CDR3 is built from 14 residues. Looked up from germline, CDR1 is SGHDT and CDR2 is YYEEEE. This chain's CDR3 is CASSPGQDNQPQHF. For the CDR3, the DNA is TGTGCCAGCAGCCCTGGACAGGACAATCAGCCCCAGCATTTT. The full variable domain, in which reference TRBV5-6 and TRBJ1-5 provide the parts outside the CDR3, is DAGVTQSPTHLIKTRGQQVTLRCSPKSGHDTVSWYQQALGQGPQFIFQYYEEEERQRGNFPDRFSGHQFPNYSSELNVNALLLGDSALYLCASSPGQDNQPQHFGDGTRLSIL.

This clone showed up just a few times. The chain employs TRBV19 and TRBJ2-1, with D perhaps TRBD1 (5 bases). Trimming took 8 bases from V and 6 from J, leaving 17 bases between them. Germline V gene lookup returns CDR1 LNHDA and CDR2 SQIVND (reference sequence). This CDR3 comprises 14 residues. The chain's CDR3 is CASSETGRLNEQFF. In nucleotides, the CDR3 is TGTGCCAGTTCGGAAACAGGACGGCTCAATGAGCAGTTCTTC.

V and J are TRBV5-1 and TRBJ1-3; D is unresolved. V was pared by 0 bases and J by 3 bases, with 7 bases between. CDR1 SGHRS and CDR2 YFSETQ come from the germline V gene. The CDR3 has 14 amino acids. CDR3 nucleotides: TGCGCCAGCAGCTTGGCGACAAATGGAAACACCATATATTTT. It specifies CASSLATNGNTIYF.

The CDR3 bases are TGTGCCAGCAGCCAAGGGGTCGACAGCTATGGCTACACCTTC. Translated: CASSQGVDSYGYTF. The chain is built from TRBV7-3 and TRBJ1-2, with a possible D match to TRBD1 (5 bases). The CDR3 loop spans 14 amino acids. Germline V gene data show CDR1 as SGHTA and CDR2 as FQGTGA. The ends were cut back, 5 bases at V and 4 bases at J, with 14 bases in the middle.

This clone occurred a few times. The chain carries TRBV5-6 and TRBJ1-5; D unclear. The CDR3 loop spans 16 amino acids. CDR1 and CDR2 from the germline V gene are SGHDT and YYEEEE. Trimming shortened V by 0 bases and J by 2 bases, and 12 bases separated the two germline ends. The CDR3 sequence is CASSLGAFSGNQPQHF. CDR3 nucleotide sequence: TGTGCCAGCAGCTTGGGGGCATTCTCGGGCAATCAGCCCCAGCATTTT.

The V gene is TRBV5-1, the J gene TRBJ2-1, with a tentative D call TRBD2 (6 bases). The germline V gene has CDR1 SGHRS and CDR2 YFSETQ. V lost 3 bases and J lost 4, with 14 bases in between. This CDR3 has 15 amino acids. The CDR3 DNA reads as TGCGCCAGCAGCTCGGGACTGCAGGCGTACAATGAGCAGTTCTTC. This translates into CASSSGLQAYNEQFF.

In its sample, this clone was seen a few times. V is TRBV7-8 and J is TRBJ1-5; TRBD1 matches 7 bases. Germline V gives CDR1 SGHVS, CDR2 FQNEAQ. The CDR3 length is 15 residues. V lost 3 bases to trimming and J lost 3 bases; unmatched junction nucleotides: 5. The CDR3 bases are TGTGCCAGCAGCTTGCGACAGGGCGCCAATCAGCCCCAGCATTTT. Its protein product is CASSLRQGANQPQHF.